This TCR beta chain was captured in a study of blood T cells in healthy people across ages. A second PCR of roughly 7 to 11 cycles used a sample-barcoded 5' primer and a J-beta primer mix. Via MiXCR, TCRdb re-called the 5' RACE reads, giving one row per CDR3 protein. Of roughly 1,800,000 distinct CDR3 sequences listed, roughly 49% were seen once; the top ten hold less than 2.5%. The sample consisted of blood. This clonotype was sampled from a woman between 40 and 50 years old in good health.

Written as DNA, the CDR3 is TGCGCCAGCAGCTTCCGGACAGGGAATAGTGAGACCCAGTACTTC. Amino acids: CASSFRTGNSETQYF. The chain couples TRBV5-1 to TRBJ2-5, with 8 bases matching TRBD1. Trimming cost V 2 bases and J 5 bases; bases outside gene matches: 8. The CDR3 sequence is 15 residues long. Germline CDR1 SGHRS, CDR2 YFSETQ.